This TCR beta chain was sequenced in a study of early T cells in non-severe SARS-CoV-2 infection. TCRdb analysed the 5' RACE reads with MiXCR anew, one entry per CDR3 protein. The sample lists 45,000 to 75,000 distinct CDR3 sequences; around an eighth were seen once. The CDR3 consists of 14 residues. Trimming left V 3 bases short and J 2 bases short, with 11 bases between. Germline CDR1 reads LGHDT; CDR2 reads YNNKEL (reference sequence). The specimen sequenced was whole blood. This receptor was identified in an adult who was a healthcare worker with PCR-confirmed SARS-CoV-2 infection or an uninfected control (not recorded which). The chain carries TRBV3-1 and TRBJ2-7; D not certain. In DNA, the CDR3 is TGTGCCAGCAGCCATTCGTGGGGTCCCTACGAGCAGTACTTC. Its translation is CASSHSWGPYEQYF.